The sequence of this TCR beta chain was determined in a study of immune cell composition in non-small cell lung cancer. Normal lung sampling was at least 3 cm from the tumour, as distant as possible. Measured with immunoSEQ multiplex PCR; TCRdb has only the in-frame clones, and not every one. The sample shows 3,000 to 4,000 clones, 74% of them seen only once. The clonotype originates from a human donor with non-small cell lung cancer. The sample taken for sequencing was non-adjacent lung tissue.

Written as DNA, the CDR3 is TGTGCCAGCAGTTTACAGGGGACTGGGGCCAACGTCCTGACTTTC. Protein product: CASSLQGTGANVLTF. V and J are TRBV6-5 and TRBJ2-6; TRBD1 aligns across 7 bases. The CDR3 runs 15 residues. Germline V CDR1 and CDR2: MNHEY, SVGAGI. V was clipped by 4 bases and J by 2 bases; unmatched bases: 2.